The clone carrying this T cell receptor beta chain was found many times. What it binds is not known. TCRdb recomputed calls from the 5' RACE reads with MiXCR, one row per CDR3 protein. The sample has hundreds of thousands of distinct CDR3 sequences, 5.5% to 7.5% seen once. Among all donors, each was a healthy Caucasian. The CDR3 is 15 amino acids. The germline CDR1 and CDR2 sequences are SGHRS and YFSETQ. The J segment lost 0 bases and the V segment lost 1 base, leaving 2 bases of the junction unmatched. The data were obtained in a study of identical twins. The study, taken as a whole, reports: For out-of-frame alpha sequences shared by twins, low generation probability was in excess.

This sequence joins TRBV5-1 and TRBJ2-3; the match to TRBD1 covers 7 bases. The sample taken for sequencing was naive T cells sorted from blood. The sequence came from a man between 18 and 35 years old in good health. For the CDR3, the DNA is TGCGCCAGCAGCTTGCGACAGGGCAGCACAGATACGCAGTATTTT. This codes for CASSLRQGSTDTQYF.